The rows below give T cell receptor beta chains drawn from one sample of a study of T cell responses to AZD1222 COVID-19 vaccine. Here immunoSEQ multiplex PCR was the method, and the copy in TCRdb shows in-frame clones only, minus some. Of more than 95,000 clones listed, about 80% are singletons. The specimen was peripheral blood, collected on day 0 of AZD1222 vaccination. The receptors shown here come from an adult in good health. The CDR3 runs from the conserved cysteine through the conserved F or W. The order of the fields is J gene, D gene, clone size, V gene, CDR3 DNA, CDR3 protein. The D gene is left open where the match is weak. Clone size is stated in some rows and not others, as once, few, many or a class when expanded.

j_gene: TRBJ2-7; d_gene: -; abundance: -; v_gene: TRBV18; CDR3nt: TGTGCCAGCTCACCACCGATTGTCGACGAGCAGTACTTC; CDR3aa: CASSPPIVDEQYF
j_gene: TRBJ2-7; d_gene: -; abundance: -; v_gene: TRBV2; CDR3nt: TGTGCCAGCGGCCAACACTACGAGCAGTACTTC; CDR3aa: CASGQHYEQYF
j_gene: TRBJ1-2; d_gene: -; abundance: -; v_gene: TRBV6-2/TRBV6-3; CDR3nt: TGTGCCAGCAGTTACTTACGATGGGGCTACACCTTC; CDR3aa: CASSYLRWGYTF
j_gene: TRBJ2-2; d_gene: -; abundance: -; v_gene: TRBV6-2/TRBV6-3; CDR3nt: TGTGCCAGCAGTTACCTCATGGGCGGGGAGCTGTTTTTT; CDR3aa: CASSYLMGGELFF
j_gene: TRBJ1-2; d_gene: TRBD1; abundance: -; v_gene: TRBV12-5; CDR3nt: TGTGCTAGTGGTCCCCGGACAGGGCCATACGGCTACACCTTC; CDR3aa: CASGPRTGPYGYTF
j_gene: TRBJ1-2; d_gene: TRBD1; abundance: once; v_gene: TRBV29-1; CDR3nt: TGCAGCGTTGCGGGTATAGTGGGACAGGGATTTGGCTACACCTTC; CDR3aa: CSVAGIVGQGFGYTF
j_gene: TRBJ1-5; d_gene: -; abundance: -; v_gene: TRBV3-1/TRBV3-2; CDR3nt: TGTGCCAGCAGCCAGTATAGCAATCAGCCCCAGCATTTT; CDR3aa: CASSQYSNQPQHF
j_gene: TRBJ1-2; d_gene: -; abundance: once; v_gene: TRBV7-9; CDR3nt: TGTGCCAGCAGCTTAGCCTCACAATGGAGCTATGGCTACACCTTC; CDR3aa: CASSLASQWSYGYTF
j_gene: TRBJ1-2; d_gene: -; abundance: -; v_gene: TRBV7-2; CDR3nt: TGTGCCAGCTCATCGGGGGATTTTGTCTATGGCTACACCTTC; CDR3aa: CASSSGDFVYGYTF
j_gene: TRBJ2-3; d_gene: -; abundance: -; v_gene: TRBV6-4; CDR3nt: TGTGCCAGCGGTGGGGAACGGACAGATACGCAGTATTTT; CDR3aa: CASGGERTDTQYF
j_gene: TRBJ1-3; d_gene: TRBD1; abundance: -; v_gene: TRBV7-2; CDR3nt: TGTGCCAGCAGCCAGAGGACAGGGTTTGGAAACACCATATATTTT; CDR3aa: CASSQRTGFGNTIYF
j_gene: TRBJ2-5; d_gene: -; abundance: -; v_gene: TRBV4-2; CDR3nt: TGTGCCAGCAGCCAAGAACAGAGCAGGGCAGAGACCCAGTACTTC; CDR3aa: CASSQEQSRAETQYF
j_gene: TRBJ2-7; d_gene: -; abundance: -; v_gene: TRBV2; CDR3nt: TGTGCCAGCAGTTATGACTACGAGCAGTACTTC; CDR3aa: CASSYDYEQYF
j_gene: TRBJ1-2; d_gene: -; abundance: once; v_gene: TRBV19; CDR3nt: TGTGCCAGTAGCCAACTGGGGGGGAGCGGCTACACCTTC; CDR3aa: CASSQLGGSGYTF
j_gene: TRBJ1-3; d_gene: -; abundance: few; v_gene: TRBV20-1; CDR3nt: TGCAGTGCTAGTTCGCGCCTCACTGGAAACACCATATATTTT; CDR3aa: CSASSRLTGNTIYF
j_gene: TRBJ2-7; d_gene: TRBD1; abundance: -; v_gene: TRBV7-9; CDR3nt: TGTGCCAGCAGCACAGGCCCTAACAGGGGTCACGAGCAGTACTTC; CDR3aa: CASSTGPNRGHEQYF
j_gene: TRBJ2-3; d_gene: -; abundance: -; v_gene: TRBV24-1; CDR3nt: TGTGCCACCAGTGATCCCCCCACAGATACGCAGTATTTT; CDR3aa: CATSDPPTDTQYF
j_gene: TRBJ2-1; d_gene: -; abundance: -; v_gene: TRBV7-6; CDR3nt: TGTGCCAGCAGCCCAAGGGGCGGCAGGGTGACGCTTTTCTTC; CDR3aa: CASSPRGGRVTLFF
j_gene: TRBJ2-1; d_gene: TRBD2; abundance: -; v_gene: TRBV7-6; CDR3nt: TGTGCCAGCAGCCAAAGCGGGGGCTCCTACAATGAGCAGTTCTTC; CDR3aa: CASSQSGGSYNEQFF
j_gene: TRBJ2-3; d_gene: -; abundance: -; v_gene: TRBV5-1; CDR3nt: TGCGCCAGCAGCCCACCCCGTGGACTACCAGATACGCAGTATTTT; CDR3aa: CASSPPRGLPDTQYF
j_gene: TRBJ1-4; d_gene: -; abundance: -; v_gene: TRBV18; CDR3nt: TGTGCCAGCTCGCCGTCGGGCTCAACTAATGAAAAACTGTTTTTT; CDR3aa: CASSPSGSTNEKLFF
j_gene: TRBJ1-1; d_gene: TRBD1; abundance: -; v_gene: TRBV7-9; CDR3nt: TGTGCCAGCAGCCCTAAGACAGGGCGACTGAACACTGAAGCTTTCTTT; CDR3aa: CASSPKTGRLNTEAFF
j_gene: TRBJ2-5; d_gene: -; abundance: -; v_gene: TRBV11-2; CDR3nt: TGTGCCAGCAGCTTAGTCTCTACTAGAACGGAGACCCAGTACTTC; CDR3aa: CASSLVSTRTETQYF
j_gene: TRBJ1-3; d_gene: -; abundance: once; v_gene: TRBV4-2; CDR3nt: TGTGCCAGCAGCCAAGATTGGAACTATCACTCTGGAAACACCATATATTTT; CDR3aa: CASSQDWNYHSGNTIYF
j_gene: TRBJ2-7; d_gene: -; abundance: -; v_gene: TRBV23-1; CDR3nt: TGCGCCAGCGGTCCTAGACCAGTATCATACGTGGAGCAGTACTTC; CDR3aa: CASGPRPVSYVEQYF
j_gene: TRBJ1-1; d_gene: -; abundance: once; v_gene: TRBV6-5; CDR3nt: TGTGCCAGCAGTTACACCCCGATGGGGACTGAAGCTTTCTTT; CDR3aa: CASSYTPMGTEAFF
j_gene: TRBJ2-7; d_gene: TRBD1; abundance: -; v_gene: TRBV29-1; CDR3nt: TGCAGCGTCAGGACAGGGGTGAGAGAGCAGTACTTC; CDR3aa: CSVRTGVREQYF
j_gene: TRBJ2-3; d_gene: -; abundance: -; v_gene: TRBV5-1; CDR3nt: TGCGCCAGCAGCTTGGCTTCCGGCACAGATACGCAGTATTTT; CDR3aa: CASSLASGTDTQYF
j_gene: TRBJ2-7; d_gene: -; abundance: -; v_gene: TRBV28; CDR3nt: TGTGCCAGCAGTTACGAGAAATACGAGCAGTACTTC; CDR3aa: CASSYEKYEQYF
j_gene: TRBJ2-2; d_gene: -; abundance: -; v_gene: TRBV6-6; CDR3nt: TGTGCCAGCAGTGGCGCGAACACCGGGGAGCTGTTTTTT; CDR3aa: CASSGANTGELFF
j_gene: TRBJ1-1; d_gene: -; abundance: -; v_gene: TRBV7-9; CDR3nt: TGTGCCAGCAGCTTACTCGGGGGCAGGGGCGCTGAAGCTTTCTTT; CDR3aa: CASSLLGGRGAEAFF
j_gene: TRBJ1-2; d_gene: -; abundance: once; v_gene: TRBV12-3/TRBV12-4; CDR3nt: TGTGCCAGCAGCACCGGGACGGCCACGGGCTACACCTTC; CDR3aa: CASSTGTATGYTF
j_gene: TRBJ2-7; d_gene: -; abundance: -; v_gene: TRBV5-1; CDR3nt: TGCGCCAGCAGCTTGGACAGGGCCTACGAGCAGTACTTC; CDR3aa: CASSLDRAYEQYF
j_gene: TRBJ1-1; d_gene: TRBD1; abundance: -; v_gene: TRBV19; CDR3nt: TGTGCCAGTAGTAGATCAGGGGGCGGGATCACTGAAGCTTTCTTT; CDR3aa: CASSRSGGGITEAFF